This entry features one T cell receptor beta chain sequence. CDR1 is SGDLS and CDR2 is YYNGEE in the germline V gene. This CDR3 has 15 residues. V lost 4 bases, J lost 4 bases, and 10 bases stayed unmatched. This specimen belongs to a study of blood T cell repertoires in COVID-19. Study context: The study drew acute and convalescent COVID-19 samples from the United States, Italy and Spain.

Some clones are missing from TCRdb's copy, which holds only in-frame ones; the method was immunoSEQ multiplex PCR. Here the sample spans about 300,000 clones, more than 75% being singletons. The V gene is TRBV9, the J gene TRBJ2-7, with TRBD2 matching 8 bases. The sequenced sample was peripheral blood. The origin of this receptor is a woman aged 40 to 55 who had recovered from COVID-19. The CDR3 region is CASSRGVAGWYEQYF. For the CDR3, the DNA is TGTGCCAGCAGCCGGGGGGTAGCGGGGTGGTACGAGCAGTACTTC.